One sample yielded the 17 T cell receptor beta chains listed below, sequenced in a study of cytomegalovirus exposure and HLA in healthy donors (dated by TCRdb to 2017 to 2019). Library prep was done by the immunoSEQ multiplex PCR assay. For the multiplex PCR, a mixture combining 60 forward primers for TCR Vbeta segments and 13 reverse primers for TCR Jbeta segments was used. Sourced from immuneACCESS, this table was stored by TCRdb with only in-frame sequences that have V and J called. A share of the clones is absent; for the studies checked, an unresolved V gene accounts for under half, and the remainder has no known explanation. This sample holds 150,000 to 200,000 clones; 9.5% to 15% were observed only once. In total, the top ten clones hold approximately 8.3% of the sample. Sequencing input: PBMCs. These receptors were collected from a middle-aged man in good health and CMV-seropositive.

This clone was counted a few times. The chain has TRBV5-1 and TRBJ2-5, with no clear D. Germline CDR1 is SGHRS and CDR2 is YFSETQ. The CDR3 sequence is 15 residues long. V gave up 0 bases and J gave up 2 bases, with 11 bases separating them. This CDR3 reads CASSLEAAYQETQYF. In DNA form, the CDR3 reads TGCGCCAGCAGCTTGGAGGCAGCGTATCAAGAGACCCAGTACTTC.

This clone was observed a handful of times. This chain uses TRBV5-6 with TRBJ1-1; D gene uncertain. The CDR3 is made up of 14 amino acids. V was clipped by 4 bases and J by 3 bases, with 13 bases between them. Germline values: CDR1 SGHDT, CDR2 YYEEEE. CDR3 in amino acids: CASSPRVTDTEAFF. CDR3 in DNA: TGTGCCAGCAGCCCCCGGGTCACCGACACTGAAGCTTTCTTT. The full variable domain, completed using reference TRBV5-6 and TRBJ1-1, is DAGVTQSPTHLIKTRGQQVTLRCSPKSGHDTVSWYQQALGQGPQFIFQYYEEEERQRGNFPDRFSGHQFPNYSSELNVNALLLGDSALYLCASSPRVTDTEAFFGQGTRLTVV.

On this clone itself: An end of the junction does not agree with germline; a read error may underlie this. The chain carries TRBV5-6 and TRBJ1-2, with D unresolved. The germline V gene has CDR1 SGHDT and CDR2 YYEEEE. The CDR3 loop spans 13 amino acids. CDR3 in DNA: TGTGCCAGAAGCTCAAGTGGCACGTATGGCTACACCTTC. It encodes CARSSSGTYGYTF.

This clone was seen a few times. V usage is TRBV7-2 and J usage is TRBJ2-3; 12 positions agree with TRBD2. The CDR3 runs to 16 residues. Germline V lookup: CDR1 SGHTA, CDR2 FQGNSA. V shed 5 bases, J shed 2 bases, and the junction held 5 bases outside the gene matches. The CDR3 nucleotides are TGTGCCAGCAGCCAACTAGCGGGGGGCACCACAGATACGCAGTATTTT. This sequence encodes CASSQLAGGTTDTQYF. Full variable domain (remainder filled in from reference TRBV7-2 and TRBJ2-3): GAGVSQSPSNKVTEKGKDVELRCDPISGHTALYWYRQSLGQGLEFLIYFQGNSAPDKSGLPSDRFSAERTGGSVSTLTIQRTQQEDSAVYLCASSQLAGGTTDTQYFGPGTRLTVL.

The rearrangement joins TRBV21-1 to TRBJ2-3; the DNA was not used to check the table's D call, TRBD2. TRBV21-1 is noted as a pseudogene. The CDR3 consists of 19 residues. The CDR3 loop reads CATRFSPTMRGDHTDTQYF. The CDR3 DNA sequence: TGTGCCACCAGATTCTCGCCGACGATGCGGGGGGACCACACAGATACGCAGTATTTT.

This chain uses TRBV6-1 with TRBJ1-6, with D possibly TRBD1 on 5 matching bases. Germline CDR1 reads MNHNS; CDR2 reads SASEGT. The ends were cut back, 3 bases at V and 7 bases at J, with 7 bases in the middle. This CDR3 has 13 residues. The CDR3 DNA sequence: TGTGCCAGCAGTGAGTCAGGGAATTCACCCCTCCACTTT. Protein sequence: CASSESGNSPLHF.

The chain carries TRBV28 and TRBJ1-2; 11 positions match TRBD1. The germline V gene has CDR1 MDHEN and CDR2 SYDVKM. With 2 bases clipped from V and 5 bases from J, the junction kept 7 bases outside the gene matches. There are 16 residues in the CDR3. In DNA form, the CDR3 reads TGTGCCAGCAGTTTAGGCGGACAGGGGGCGCAATATGGCTACACCTTC. Amino acid sequence: CASSLGGQGAQYGYTF.

The J gene is TRBJ2-7, the V gene TRBV7-3; 8 nucleotides align to TRBD2. V lost 6 bases to trimming and J lost 0 bases; unmatched junction nucleotides: 4. Per the germline V gene, CDR1 is SGHTA and CDR2 is FQGTGA. CDR3 length equals 14 residues. CDR3 in amino acids: CASSFSGGSYEQYF. The CDR3 nucleotides are TGTGCCAGCAGTTTCAGCGGGGGCTCCTACGAGCAGTACTTC.

The chain couples TRBV5-1 to TRBJ2-6, with D uncertain. Germline V gives CDR1 SGHRS, CDR2 YFSETQ. Between the trimmed V and J ends, which lost 1 base and 2 bases, there was a span of 7 bases. This CDR3 region has 15 residues. The CDR3 nucleotides are TGCGCCAGCAGCTTGCTAGGTGCTGGGGCCAACGTCCTGACTTTC. Translated, it gives CASSLLGAGANVLTF.

This clone was counted a few times. This sequence joins TRBV6-6 and TRBJ2-3, with TRBD1 matching over 11 bases. V lost 5 bases to trimming and J lost 4 bases; unmatched junction nucleotides: 8. This CDR3 is 16 amino acids long. Germline-derived CDR1 and CDR2 are MNHNY and SVGAGI (reference sequence). CDR3 nucleotide sequence: TGTGCCAGCAGTCACGCCGGGACAGGGGGATCAGATACGCAGTATTTT. Amino acids: CASSHAGTGGSDTQYF.

This clone was observed a few times. The chain joins TRBV10-3 to TRBJ2-5; D remains unclear. The V gene lost 10 bases and the J gene lost 3 bases, with 9 bases spanning the gap. The CDR3 has 11 amino acids. Germline-derived CDR1 and CDR2 are ENHRY and SYGVKD. The DNA for the CDR3 is TGTGCCACCGGGTCCGAAGAGACCCAGTACTTC. This codes for CATGSEETQYF.

V usage is TRBV7-2 and J usage is TRBJ2-7; 8 nucleotides line up with TRBD1. The V gene end was trimmed by 5 bases and the J gene end by 3 bases; junction bases not matched to a gene: 3. Germline V lookup: CDR1 SGHTA, CDR2 FQGNSA. There are 13 residues in the CDR3. This chain's CDR3 is CASSETGVYEQYV. The CDR3 DNA sequence: TGTGCCAGCAGCGAGACAGGGGTCTACGAGCAGTACGTC.

The table lists this clone with a few counts. The J gene is TRBJ1-6, the V gene TRBV30, with 8 positions matching TRBD1. After removal of 4 bases from V and 10 bases from J, the junction contained 9 bases not matched to a gene. The CDR3 totals 14 residues. Germline V lookup: CDR1 GTSNPN, CDR2 SVGIG (reference sequence). Here the CDR3 reads CAWITRGRESPLHF. The CDR3 bases are TGTGCCTGGATCACCAGGGGGCGAGAGTCACCCCTCCACTTT.

This clone was counted a few times. Compared with germline, one end of the junction differs, possibly owing to a read error. The chain combines TRBV28 with TRBJ1-4; possible D gene TRBD1, 6 bases. Germline values: CDR1 MDHEN, CDR2 SYDVKM. The CDR3 covers 14 residues. CDR3 sequence reads: CASGFGGAGEKLFF. The DNA of the CDR3 is TGTGCCAGCGGTTTTGGGGGGGCCGGCGAAAAACTGTTTTTT.

Only a few counts were recorded for this clone. The CDR3 DNA sequence: TGTGCCAGCAGCGTCAGCGGGAGACAGCACACCGGGGAGCTGTTTTTT. Protein: CASSVSGRQHTGELFF. V gene TRBV9 combines with J gene TRBJ2-2, with TRBD2 matching 8 bases. V lost 2 bases to trimming and J lost 3 bases; unmatched junction nucleotides: 6. The germline CDR1 and CDR2 sequences are SGDLS and YYNGEE. The CDR3 extends over 16 amino acids.

The sample holds a few counts of this clone. The chain has TRBV28 and TRBJ1-1; 8 bases align to TRBD1. The CDR3 is made up of 15 amino acids. With V trimmed by 6 bases and J by 7 bases, 13 bases remained unmatched. Germline CDR1 and CDR2: MDHEN and SYDVKM. The CDR3 DNA reads as TGTGCCAGCAGCCAGCCCCAGGGGGCGCGGATTGAAGCTTTCTTT. It translates to CASSQPQGARIEAFF.

The rearrangement uses TRBV28 and TRBJ1-2; 8 bases are a match to TRBD1. The CDR3 covers 18 residues. The J segment lost 6 bases and the V segment lost 1 base, leaving 16 bases of the junction unmatched. The germline gives CDR1 MDHEN, CDR2 SYDVKM. The DNA for the CDR3 is TGTGCCAGCAGTTTATCCCTATCGCAGGGGGCCCTTAGAAATGGCTACACCTTC. Protein: CASSLSLSQGALRNGYTF.